This T cell receptor beta chain was sequenced in a study of spatial heterogeneity in lung cancer. Study in general: Donation came from around 72 patients with untreated early-stage non-small cell lung cancer. Where available, sequencing covered follow-up PBMC samples, taken at a median of around two years after resection. Regarding the study as a whole: There were more appearances of ubiquitous expanded tumor TCRs in blood at resection than at follow-up.

Noted time point: blood at routine non-recurrence follow-up after resection. The input material, whole RNA from tumor, nontumor lung or frozen PBMC, was sequenced unsorted. This clonotype was seen more than once but under ten times. Its antigen remains unidentified. Each CDR3 protein gets one entry after TCRdb re-called the 5' RACE reads with MiXCR. The sample records about 100,000 distinct CDR3 sequences, 15% to 20% being singletons. V trimming: 5 bases; J trimming: 5 bases; junction bases outside the gene matches: 5. The CDR3 is made up of 13 amino acids. The TCR originated in a male donor with early-stage non-small cell lung cancer. This chain links TRBV12-3 or TRBV12-4 with TRBJ1-1; TRBD1 agrees at 7 bases. This specimen consisted of PBMCs, obtained at follow-up. CDR3 in DNA: TGTGCCAGCAGTGGCTTGACAGGGACTGAAGCTTTCTTT. Protein: CASSGLTGTEAFF.